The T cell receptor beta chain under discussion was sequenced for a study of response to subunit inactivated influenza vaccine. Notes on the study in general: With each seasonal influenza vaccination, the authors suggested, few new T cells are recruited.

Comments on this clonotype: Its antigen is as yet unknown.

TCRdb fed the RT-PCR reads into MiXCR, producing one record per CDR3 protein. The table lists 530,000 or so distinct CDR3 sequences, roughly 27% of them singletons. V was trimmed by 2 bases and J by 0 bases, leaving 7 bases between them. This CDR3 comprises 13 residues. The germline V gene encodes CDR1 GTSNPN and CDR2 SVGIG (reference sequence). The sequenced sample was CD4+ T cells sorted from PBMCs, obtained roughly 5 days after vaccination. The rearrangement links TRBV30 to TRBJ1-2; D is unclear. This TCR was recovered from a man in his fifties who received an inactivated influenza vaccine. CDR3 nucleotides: TGTGCCTGGAGTTCCCTAGCTAACTATGGCTACACCTTC. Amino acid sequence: CAWSSLANYGYTF.